What follows describes a single TCR beta chain. This specimen comes from a study of OX40 agonist ivuxolimab in advanced cancers. Between the trimmed V and J ends, which lost 4 bases and 3 bases, there was a span of 10 bases. Germline CDR1 KGHSH, CDR2 LQKENI. This CDR3 is built from 14 residues. TCRdb's table, derived via immunoSEQ multiplex PCR, lists solely in-frame clones and lacks some. This table holds 91,000 or so clones, approximately 84% found once. The sequence came from an adult with an advanced solid tumor such as melanoma, head and neck, liver or kidney cancer. Sequenced here: CD4+ or CD8+ T cells sorted from blood, sampled in a trial of the OX40 agonist ivuxolimab. This sequence joins TRBV18 and TRBJ1-3, with a tentative D call TRBD1 (5 bases). The CDR3: CASSLGTVGNTIYF. In DNA, the CDR3 is TGTGCCAGCTCACTAGGGACTGTTGGAAACACCATATATTTT.